A single sample gave rise to the 9 T cell receptor beta chains below, sequenced in a study of patients and donors after allogeneic stem cell transplantation. One entry per CDR3 protein results from TCRdb running MiXCR on the RT-PCR reads. The sample carries roughly 880,000 distinct CDR3 sequences, roughly 18% recorded once. The specimen was blood, either unsorted or a sorted T cell fraction (not recorded which). The receptor source for this set is a human donor who was either an allogeneic HSCT recipient or a stem cell or donor lymphocyte infusion donor (not recorded which). It is not recorded whose cells these are; they may come from a transplant donor.

V and J are TRBV27 and TRBJ1-4; unclear D gene. Germline values: CDR1 MNHEY, CDR2 SMNVEV (reference sequence). The CDR3 is 14 amino acids. V was pared by 3 bases and J by 7 bases, with 12 bases between. This CDR3 reads CASSFNAHSEKLFF. In DNA form, the CDR3 reads TGTGCCAGCAGTTTTAACGCCCACAGTGAAAAACTGTTTTTT.

This rearrangement joins TRBV6-2 or TRBV6-3 to TRBJ2-6; 10 bases fit TRBD2. Losses at the gene ends were 0 bases for V and 1 base for J; bases not matched to a gene: 6. The CDR3 length is 19 residues. CDR1 and CDR2 (germline): MNHEY, SVGEGT. The CDR3 bases are TGTGCCAGCAGTTACTCGGGACTAGCGAGTCGGTCTGGGGCCAACGTCCTGACTTTC. This codes for CASSYSGLASRSGANVLTF.

This clonotype turned up a few times. The rearrangement uses TRBV7-2 and TRBJ2-7, with TRBD2 identical over 8 bases. Trimming at V came to 2 bases and at J to 0 bases, leaving 3 bases not matched to a gene. The CDR3 is 15 residues long. Per germline, CDR1 SGHTA and CDR2 FQGNSA. This CDR3 reads CASSLTSGDSYEQYF. Here the CDR3 DNA reads TGTGCCAGCAGCTTAACTAGCGGCGACTCCTACGAGCAGTACTTC.

This clonotype was detected only a few times. J is TRBJ2-2 and V is TRBV20-1, with a possible D match to TRBD2 (5 bases). CDR3 size: 14 residues. Germline CDR1 reads DFQATT; CDR2 reads SNEGSKA (reference sequence). V lost 6 bases to trimming and J lost 7 bases, with 18 bases between them. CDR3: CSAATGSRGGELFF. CDR3 DNA: TGCAGTGCCGCGACCGGGTCCCGGGGCGGGGAGCTGTTTTTT.

The chain recombines TRBV6-5 with TRBJ2-1, with D unresolved. The CDR3 loop spans 13 amino acids. In germline, CDR1 is MNHEY, CDR2 SVGAGI. Between the trimmed V and J ends, which lost 0 bases and 12 bases, there was a span of 12 bases. This CDR3 is CASSYSRWAGQFF. The CDR3 DNA reads as TGTGCCAGCAGTTACTCGAGGTGGGCTGGGCAGTTCTTC.

A few counts support this clonotype. The CDR3 DNA is TGTGCCAGCAGTCAGACCTGGGGGAGAGACCAAGAGACCCAGTACTTC. Protein sequence: CASSQTWGRDQETQYF. This chain connects TRBV6-1 to TRBJ2-5; D possibly uses TRBD1 or TRBD2 (5 bases each). CDR1 is MNHNS, CDR2 SASEGT, per germline. V lost 5 bases to trimming and J lost 0 bases, with 16 bases between them. CDR3 size: 16 residues.

The V call is TRBV27, the J call TRBJ2-1; D is uncertain. V was cut by 3 bases and J by 10 bases, with 16 bases left in between. Germline V gene lookup returns CDR1 MNHEY and CDR2 SMNVEV (reference sequence). The CDR3 totals 14 residues. The CDR3 bases are TGTGCCAGCAGTTTCGCGGAGCCCGAAATCGAGCAGTTCTTC. This codes for CASSFAEPEIEQFF.

The rearrangement links TRBV5-1 to TRBJ1-2; D call uncertain. Germline CDR1 SGHRS, CDR2 YFSETQ. The CDR3 spans 15 residues. V lost 0 bases and J lost 6, with 15 bases in between. This chain's CDR3 is CASSLASGEGHGYTF. Written as DNA, the CDR3 is TGCGCCAGCAGCTTGGCCTCAGGTGAAGGCCATGGCTACACCTTC.

This sequence joins TRBV20-1 and TRBJ2-7, with D perhaps matching TRBD1 (5 bases). V lost 2 bases to trimming and J lost 4 bases, with 12 bases between them. Per germline, CDR1 DFQATT and CDR2 SNEGSKA (reference sequence). The CDR3 runs 13 residues. The CDR3 here is CSARFAGLYEQYF. CDR3 sequence (DNA): TGCAGTGCTAGATTTGCAGGGCTATACGAGCAGTACTTC.